There are a few counts of the clone carrying this T cell receptor beta chain. The data stem from a study of T cells in Graves' hyperthyroidism and ophthalmopathy. Together with thyroid ultrasound, orbital computed tomography, serum thyroxine and TRAb, clinical symptoms were used for diagnoses. The CDR3 is 13 residues long. CDR1 is MRHNA and CDR2 is SNTAGT in the germline V gene. The germline V and J ends were trimmed by 10 bases and 8 bases, with 17 bases remaining between them. Template material for amplifying TCR beta CDR3 regions consisted of RNA transcripts. HTBI primers drove first-round RT-PCR of the TCR CDR3. TCRdb re-called the multiplex PCR reads with MiXCR, one entry per CDR3 protein. The data hold 300,000 to 400,000 distinct CDR3 sequences, with roughly 20% observed a single time.

Sequencing was done on a sample of blood. The chain joins TRBV6-4 to TRBJ1-4; D possibly corresponds to TRBD1 (5 bases). The receptor was derived from a woman aged 45-60 years with Graves' hyperthyroidism. In DNA, the CDR3 is TGTGCCACCCAGGTGGGGGGTTACGAAAAACTGTTTTTT. Its protein product is CATQVGGYEKLFF.